The source of this T cell receptor (beta chain) is a study of PD-1 blockade in classical Hodgkin lymphoma. This clone was recorded only once. The assay was immunoSEQ multiplex PCR, and TCRdb's table has in-frame clones only and misses some. The sample lists 6,800 or so clones, about 80% occurring once. Relapse was seen in all patients after autologous stem cell transplantation, and brentuximab vedotin exposure was variable. Material: peripheral blood mononuclear cells (PBMCs), obtained at baseline. The clonotype originates from a human donor with classical Hodgkin lymphoma.

The CDR3 DNA reads TGTGCCAGCAGCAAAACCTACAGGGAGGTGGGCAATCAGCCCCAGCATTTT. It is translated as CASSKTYREVGNQPQHF. The V call is TRBV5-6, the J call TRBJ1-5; a possible D gene is TRBD1 (6 bases). The CDR3 spans 17 residues. Per germline, CDR1 SGHDT and CDR2 YYEEEE. Between the trimmed V and J ends, which lost 4 bases and 2 bases, there was a span of 19 bases.